This section outlines one TCR beta chain sequence together with its context. Its antigen is unidentified. Next came a second PCR, run for about 7 to 12 cycles, which used a sample-barcoded 5' primer along with a J-beta primer mix. TCRdb reprocessed the 5' RACE reads with MiXCR, giving one entry per CDR3 protein. Of 1,800,000 or so distinct CDR3 sequences detected, around 40% appear once; the ten largest clones hold 20% to 25%. The entry originates in a study of blood T cells in healthy people across ages. Germline CDR1 reads SEHNR; CDR2 reads FQNEAQ (reference sequence). V shed 6 bases and J shed 0 bases, with 14 bases lying between them. This CDR3 spans 15 amino acids. Study-wide findings and caveats: Whereas aged donors had fewer naive CD4+ cells, long-lived donors had more of them and higher diversity.

The chain uses TRBV7-9 and TRBJ1-1; D perhaps matches TRBD1 (5 bases). Sequencing input: blood. This receptor was obtained from a human donor in good health. The CDR3 nucleotides are TGTGCCAGCAGTCTTGACAGAATAATGAACACTGAAGCTTTCTTT. Translated: CASSLDRIMNTEAFF. Complete variable domain (other parts from reference TRBV7-9 and TRBJ1-1): DTGVSQNPRHKITKRGQNVTFRCDPISEHNRLYWYRQTLGQGPEFLTYFQNEAQLEKSRLLSDRFSAERPKGSFSTLEIQRTEQGDSAMYLCASSLDRIMNTEAFFGQGTRLTVV.